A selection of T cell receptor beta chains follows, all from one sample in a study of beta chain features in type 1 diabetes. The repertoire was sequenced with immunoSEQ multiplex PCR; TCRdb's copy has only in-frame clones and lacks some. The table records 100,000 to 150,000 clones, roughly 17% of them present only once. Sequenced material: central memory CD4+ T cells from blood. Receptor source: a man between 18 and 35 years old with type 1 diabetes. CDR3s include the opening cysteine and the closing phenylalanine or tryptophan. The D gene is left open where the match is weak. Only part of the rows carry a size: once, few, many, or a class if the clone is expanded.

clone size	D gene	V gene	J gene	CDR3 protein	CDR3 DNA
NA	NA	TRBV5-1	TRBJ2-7	CASSLETALSYEQYF	TGCGCCAGCAGCTTGGAGACTGCGCTCTCCTACGAGCAGTACTTC
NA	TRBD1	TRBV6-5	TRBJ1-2	CASSYSTGGHGYTF	TGTGCCAGCAGTTACTCAACAGGGGGCCATGGCTACACCTTC
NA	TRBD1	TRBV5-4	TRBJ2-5	CASTQSWTGTQETQYF	TGTGCCAGCACCCAAAGCTGGACAGGGACTCAAGAGACCCAGTACTTC
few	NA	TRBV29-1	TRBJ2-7	CSVNPGKDEQYF	TGCAGCGTGAACCCAGGGAAGGACGAGCAGTACTTC
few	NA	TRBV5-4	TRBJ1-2	CASTMDLFNGYTF	TGTGCCAGCACCATGGACCTGTTTAATGGCTACACCTTC
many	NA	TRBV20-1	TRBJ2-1	CSEGPYNEQFF	TGCAGTGAAGGGCCCTACAATGAGCAGTTCTTC
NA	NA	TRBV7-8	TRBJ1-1	CASSLVVQLEAFF	TGTGCCAGCAGCTTAGTAGTACAGCTTGAAGCTTTCTTT
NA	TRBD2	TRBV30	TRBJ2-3	CAWSLGGSRADTQYF	TGTGCCTGGAGTCTCGGCGGGAGTCGGGCAGATACGCAGTATTTT
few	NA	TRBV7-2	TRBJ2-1	CASRGLRRLYNEQFF	TGTGCCAGCCGCGGGTTGAGGCGCCTGTACAATGAGCAGTTCTTC
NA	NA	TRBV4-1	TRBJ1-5	CASSLFRGDQPQHF	TGCGCCAGCAGCCTGTTTCGGGGGGATCAGCCCCAGCATTTT
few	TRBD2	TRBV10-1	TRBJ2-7	CASSEASSGTYEQYF	TGCGCCAGCAGTGAGGCGTCTAGCGGCACCTACGAGCAGTACTTC
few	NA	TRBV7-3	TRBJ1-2	CASSLALGAGNYGYTF	TGTGCCAGCAGCTTAGCGCTTGGGGCAGGGAACTATGGCTACACCTTC
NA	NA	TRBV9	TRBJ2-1	CASSQSSGNYNAQFF	TGTGCCAGCAGCCAGTCTTCGGGAAACTACAATGCGCAGTTCTTC
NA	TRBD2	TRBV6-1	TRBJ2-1	CATFGTSGYNEQFF	TGTGCCACCTTCGGGACTAGCGGCTACAATGAGCAGTTCTTC
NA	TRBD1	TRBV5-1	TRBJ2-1	CASSSTGQGTNEQFF	TGCGCCAGCAGCTCAACGGGACAGGGAACCAATGAGCAGTTCTTC
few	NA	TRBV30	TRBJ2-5	CAWSVRGSRGETQYF	TGTGCCTGGAGTGTACGTGGTTCCCGGGGAGAGACCCAGTACTTC
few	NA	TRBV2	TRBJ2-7	CASRPSGEQYF	TGTGCCAGCAGACCTTCCGGGGAGCAGTACTTC
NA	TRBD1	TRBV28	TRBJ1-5	CASSLGQGADQPQHF	TGTGCCAGCAGTTTAGGACAGGGGGCCGATCAGCCCCAGCATTTT
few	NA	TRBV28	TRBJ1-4	CASSLPTASNEKLFF	TGTGCCAGCAGTTTACCGACAGCCTCTAATGAAAAACTGTTTTTT
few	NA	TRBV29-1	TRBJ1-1	CSVGFLYTEAFF	TGCAGCGTTGGATTTCTGTACACTGAAGCTTTCTTT